This T cell receptor (beta chain) was profiled in a study of blood T cell repertoires in COVID-19. In the study overall: The United States, Italy and Spain provided the acute and convalescent COVID-19 samples. PBMCs, B-cell-depleted T cells, or T cells were the source of the cDNA or gDNA that made up the material.

CDR1 MNHEY and CDR2 SMNVEV come from the germline V gene (reference sequence). Trimming pared 4 bases from V and 3 bases from J, leaving 10 bases between. CDR3 length equals 13 residues. Per the authors' pipeline: The authors estimated nucleated cell counts from reference gene primer amplification. Libraries were prepared by immunoSEQ multiplex PCR; TCRdb keeps only in-frame clonotypes and omits some of them. V and J calls and clone size are copied from that table; D and trimming were computed from the DNA. In the table there are 70,000 to 90,000 clones, roughly 90% of which are singletons. This chain connects TRBV27 to TRBJ2-7, with a weak D call TRBD1 (5 bases). This clonotype was sampled from a man in his sixties with acute or convalescent COVID-19. Sequencing used peripheral blood. CDR3 residues: CASSSTDSYEQYF. The DNA for the CDR3 is TGTGCCAGCAGTTCTACTGACAGCTACGAGCAGTACTTC.